A single sample is the source of the 31 T cell receptor beta chains below, sequenced in a study of shared clonotypes between healthy human individuals. The assay was immunoSEQ multiplex PCR, and TCRdb's table has in-frame clones only and misses some. The table lists a few million clones, around nine tenths of them singletons, with 0.13% to 0.15% in the top ten. Sequenced sample: naive CD4+ T cells sorted from blood. The sample's subset: CD45RA+ positively selected. Every receptor here comes from a man aged 18 to 30 in good health.

This chain links TRBV5-4 with TRBJ2-1; possibly TRBD1 or TRBD2 for D (6 bases each). V lost 1 base to trimming and J lost 7 bases, with 12 bases between them. The CDR3 is 14 residues long. Germline loops: CDR1 SGHNT, CDR2 YYREEE (reference sequence). The CDR3, as DNA: TGTGCCAGCAGCTTGCCGGGGGCAGCGAATGAGCAGTTCTTC. The encoded protein is CASSLPGAANEQFF.

V usage is TRBV7-2 and J usage is TRBJ1-3; D gene unclear. Germline loops: CDR1 SGHTA, CDR2 FQGNSA. Trimming took off 2 bases at V and 0 bases at J, with 8 bases between the two ends. The CDR3 has 15 amino acids. The CDR3 coding sequence is TGTGCCAGCAGCTTATTCGTGGGCTCTGGAAACACCATATATTTT. It yields the protein CASSLFVGSGNTIYF.

The V gene is TRBV19, the J gene TRBJ2-1; no clear D. Germline V gene data show CDR1 as LNHDA and CDR2 as SQIVND (reference sequence). V was clipped by 5 bases and J by 1 base, with 6 bases between them. The CDR3 covers 13 residues. CDR3 DNA: TGTGCCAGTAGTGCAGAGTCCTACAATGAGCAGTTCTTC. This translates into CASSAESYNEQFF.

This sequence joins TRBV5-4 and TRBJ2-7, with D unclear. V was clipped by 3 bases and J by 2 bases, with 12 bases between them. This CDR3 has 14 amino acids. Germline CDR1 reads SGHNT; CDR2 reads YYREEE (reference sequence). CDR3 DNA: TGTGCCAGCAGCTCCCTGGCGAGCCCCTACGAGCAGTACTTC. This gives the protein CASSSLASPYEQYF.

A single count supports this clone. This rearrangement joins TRBV6-5 to TRBJ2-5; a possible D gene is TRBD1 (5 bases). Per germline, CDR1 MNHEY and CDR2 SVGAGI. The V gene lost 0 bases and the J gene lost 5 bases, with 13 bases spanning the gap. The CDR3 covers 15 residues. The CDR3 sequence is CASSYSKGYGETQYF. CDR3 DNA sequence: TGTGCCAGCAGTTACTCGAAGGGGTATGGGGAGACCCAGTACTTC.

Details on this clone: Distinct nucleotide sequences in the sample also encode this CDR3. In DNA form, the CDR3 reads TGTGCCAGCAGCCGAACAGGGAGCTACGAGCAGTACTTC. Residues: CASSRTGSYEQYF. The V gene is TRBV6-1, the J gene TRBJ2-7; D may be TRBD1 (6 bases). Germline V gene sequence: CDR1 MNHNS, CDR2 SASEGT. Trimming left V 6 bases short and J 3 bases short, with 12 bases between. This CDR3 is 13 amino acids long.

The genes are TRBV5-4 and TRBJ2-1, with 8 bases fitting TRBD2. There are 19 residues in the CDR3. V was pared by 0 bases and J by 0 bases, with 11 bases of the junction left unmatched. Germline CDR1 and CDR2: SGHNT and YYREEE (reference sequence). CDR3 nucleotides: TGTGCCAGCAGCTTGGCCGAGGCGGGAGGTGTCATCTCCTACAATGAGCAGTTCTTC. Amino acid sequence: CASSLAEAGGVISYNEQFF.

The chain is built from TRBV19 and TRBJ2-2; TRBD2 matches at 8 bases. With V trimmed by 7 bases and J by 4 bases, 8 bases remained unmatched. The germline CDR1 and CDR2 sequences are LNHDA and SQIVND (reference sequence). The CDR3 length is 15 residues. The CDR3 sequence: CASIRGGAGTGELFF. Written as DNA, the CDR3 is TGTGCCAGTATCCGGGGGGGAGCGGGCACCGGGGAGCTGTTTTTT. The full variable domain, completed using reference TRBV19 and TRBJ2-2, is DGGITQSPKYLFRKEGQNVTLSCEQNLNHDAMYWYRQDPGQGLRLIYYSQIVNDFQKGDIAEGYSVSREKKESFPLTVTSAQKNPTAFYLCASIRGGAGTGELFFGEGSRLTVL.

The table lists this clone with a few counts. The chain employs TRBV2 and TRBJ2-7, with unresolved D. V lost 8 bases and J 0 bases, leaving 8 bases between the germline ends. The V gene's germline CDR1 is SNHLY and CDR2 FYNNEI. The CDR3 is 12 residues long. The DNA of the CDR3 is TGTGCCAGCGGTTCGGACTCCTACGAGCAGTACTTC. Translating gives CASGSDSYEQYF.

This rearrangement joins TRBV6-5 to TRBJ2-7; a possible D gene is TRBD1 (5 bases). The CDR3 covers 13 residues. Germline assignment: CDR1 MNHEY and CDR2 SVGAGI. V lost 6 bases and J lost 0, with 9 bases in between. The CDR3 region has the DNA TGTGCCAGCAGATCTGGGGCCTCCTACGAGCAGTACTTC. As protein: CASRSGASYEQYF.

This clone was picked up a small number of times. V gene TRBV27 combines with J gene TRBJ1-1; no definite D call. V lost 8 bases to trimming and J lost 5 bases, with 15 bases between them. CDR3 size: 13 residues. Per germline, CDR1 MNHEY and CDR2 SMNVEV (reference sequence). The CDR3 DNA is TGTGCCAGCTGTCCGAGGTCGGGAACTGAAGCTTTCTTT. Protein sequence: CASCPRSGTEAFF.

V and J are TRBV2 and TRBJ2-5; D is possibly TRBD1 (5 bases). CDR3 size: 13 residues. V was cut by 5 bases and J by 1 base, with 8 bases left in between. The V gene's germline CDR1 is SNHLY and CDR2 FYNNEI. The DNA of the CDR3 is TGTGCCAGCAGTTGGGGCGTCCAAGAGACCCAGTACTTC. It specifies CASSWGVQETQYF.

The rearrangement joins TRBV19 to TRBJ1-5, with D unclear. Germline V gene lookup returns CDR1 LNHDA and CDR2 SQIVND (reference sequence). The CDR3 runs 15 residues. V lost 5 bases, J lost 4 bases, and 15 bases lay in between. DNA for the CDR3: TGTGCCAGTAGTTTCGGTACATTGGAAAATCAGCCCCAGCATTTT. Amino acids: CASSFGTLENQPQHF.

The rearrangement joins TRBV11-2 to TRBJ2-7, with TRBD1 matching 8 bases. J gave up 2 bases and V 6 bases, and 9 bases lay outside the gene matches. Germline-derived CDR1 and CDR2 are SGHAT and FQNNGV. The CDR3 contains 15 residues. Here the CDR3 reads CASSYGQGVAYEQYF. The CDR3 nucleotides are TGTGCCAGCAGTTATGGACAGGGAGTGGCCTACGAGCAGTACTTC.

J is TRBJ1-2 and V is TRBV10-3, with D perhaps matching TRBD1 (6 bases). Trimming cost V 8 bases and J 5 bases, with 15 bases left between them. In germline, CDR1 is ENHRY, CDR2 SYGVKD. This CDR3 comprises 13 residues. The CDR3 nucleotides read TGTGCCATCTCACAGGGAAGAGGGTATGGCTACACCTTC. It is translated as CAISQGRGYGYTF.

The chain couples TRBV4-1 to TRBJ1-3, with D perhaps matching TRBD1 (5 bases). The CDR3 runs to 17 residues. CDR1 is MGHRA and CDR2 is YSYEKL in the germline V gene. The V end was cut by 2 bases, the J end by 2 bases, with 16 bases between. CDR3 in amino acids: CASSQPTARPAGNTIYF. The CDR3 DNA follows: TGCGCCAGCAGCCAACCGACAGCCCGACCCGCTGGAAACACCATATATTTT.

Comments on this clone: Other DNA sequences in the same sample also yield this CDR3. The chain has TRBV7-9 and TRBJ2-7; D not certain. This CDR3 comprises 11 residues. Trimming stripped 2 bases from V and 6 bases from J, with 5 bases between. CDR1 and CDR2 from the germline V gene are SEHNR and FQNEAQ (reference sequence). The CDR3 sequence: CASSLRGEQYF. In DNA, the CDR3 is TGTGCCAGCAGCTTACGAGGCGAGCAGTACTTC.

The V call is TRBV30, the J call TRBJ2-7, with 7 bases identical to TRBD1. Germline CDR1 and CDR2: GTSNPN and SVGIG (reference sequence). The CDR3 totals 13 residues. With V trimmed by 0 bases and J by 4 bases, 3 bases remained unmatched. The CDR3 coding sequence is TGTGCCTGGAGTGTCCCGGGACAGTACGAGCAGTACTTC. Protein sequence: CAWSVPGQYEQYF.

The rearrangement uses TRBV19 and TRBJ2-5, with D possibly being TRBD1 (6 bases). Germline V gene lookup returns CDR1 LNHDA and CDR2 SQIVND (reference sequence). The CDR3 totals 15 residues. The V end was cut by 3 bases, the J end by 1 base, with 12 bases between. CDR3 in DNA: TGTGCCAGTAGTATGGTTCGGGACATCCAAGAGACCCAGTACTTC. Translating it yields CASSMVRDIQETQYF.

The V and J genes are TRBV9 and TRBJ1-1, with 9 bases fitting TRBD1. This CDR3 has 15 residues. V was pared by 4 bases and J by 4 bases, with 8 bases of the junction left unmatched. The germline CDR1 and CDR2 sequences are SGDLS and YYNGEE. The CDR3 sequence is CASSPRDREGTEAFF. The CDR3 DNA sequence: TGTGCCAGCAGCCCCCGGGACAGGGAGGGCACTGAAGCTTTCTTT.

On this clone: The junction differs from germline at one of its ends, possibly a read error. The J gene is TRBJ2-1, the V gene TRBV5-1; maybe TRBD1 (6 bases). CDR3 size: 11 residues. Germline-derived CDR1 and CDR2 are SGHRS and YFSETQ. CDR3 protein: CASSLTGKGIF. DNA of the CDR3: TGCGCCAGCAGCTTGACAGGGAAGGGGATCTTC.

The count of this clone is one. The chain links TRBV6-6 to TRBJ1-2; D gene ambiguous. The CDR3 sequence is 15 residues long. Germline V CDR1 and CDR2: MNHNY, SVGAGI (reference sequence). V was clipped by 10 bases and J by 0 bases, with 18 bases between them. CDR3 sequence (DNA): TGTGCCACGAATTCTCGAGGTAGACCTAACTATGGCTACACCTTC. It codes for CATNSRGRPNYGYTF.

This clone occurred once. The chain couples TRBV9 to TRBJ2-7, with D perhaps being TRBD1 or TRBD2 (5 bases each). The CDR3 is made up of 15 amino acids. Looked up from germline, CDR1 is SGDLS and CDR2 is YYNGEE. V lost 0 bases and J 1 base, leaving 11 bases between the germline ends. In nucleotides, the CDR3 is TGTGCCAGCAGCGTAGGGGGAGCAGGGTCCTACGAGCAGTACTTC. Its protein is CASSVGGAGSYEQYF. The full variable domain, its missing parts supplied by reference TRBV9 and TRBJ2-7, is DSGVTQTPKHLITATGQRVTLRCSPRSGDLSVYWYQQSLDQGLQFLIQYYNGEERAKGNILERFSAQQFPDLHSELNLSSLELGDSALYFCASSVGGAGSYEQYFGPGTRLTVT.

This clone is a singleton in its sample. The CDR3 here is CASSAGTTQYQETQYF. CDR3 nucleotide sequence: TGTGCCAGCAGTGCCGGGACTACACAGTACCAAGAGACCCAGTACTTC. The chain employs TRBV7-9 and TRBJ2-5; TRBD2 aligns across 7 bases. This CDR3 is built from 16 residues. Germline-derived CDR1 and CDR2 are SEHNR and FQNEAQ (reference sequence). The V segment lost 6 bases and the J segment 0 bases; nucleotides outside the gene matches: 10.

The chain couples TRBV2 to TRBJ2-7, with D possibly TRBD1 on 6 matching bases. The CDR3 length is 12 residues. Germline V gives CDR1 SNHLY, CDR2 FYNNEI. V was pared by 6 bases and J by 4 bases, with 10 bases between. The DNA for the CDR3 is TGTGCCAGCAGACCCGGACAGTACGAGCAGTACTTC. Residues: CASRPGQYEQYF.

J is TRBJ2-3 and V is TRBV4-2; D is undetermined. This CDR3 has 12 amino acids. Germline-derived CDR1 and CDR2 are LGHNA and YNFKEQ. V was clipped by 3 bases and J by 7 bases, with 8 bases between them. The CDR3 DNA reads as TGTGCCAGCAGCCAGCCCCCCTATACGCAGTATTTT. Translation gives CASSQPPYTQYF.

The CDR3 bases are TGTGCCAGCAGGGAGTTCGTACACGAGCAGTACTTC. This encodes CASREFVHEQYF. The chain is built from TRBV2 and TRBJ2-7; D gene uncertain. The germline V gene has CDR1 SNHLY and CDR2 FYNNEI. V lost 6 bases, J lost 5 bases, and 11 bases lay in between. The CDR3 length is 12 residues.

The chain has TRBV5-1 and TRBJ2-1, with D unclear. The V end was cut by 2 bases, the J end by 4 bases, with 7 bases between. Germline loops: CDR1 SGHRS, CDR2 YFSETQ. The CDR3 runs to 13 residues. CDR3 sequence (DNA): TGCGCCAGCAGCTTTCCACCTTACAATGAGCAGTTCTTC. Translated, it gives CASSFPPYNEQFF.

As regards this clone: Other DNA sequences of this sample code for an identical CDR3. The CDR3 spells CASSELAGGSYNEQFF. DNA of the CDR3: TGTGCCAGCAGTGAACTAGCGGGAGGTTCGTACAATGAGCAGTTCTTC. The chain is built from TRBV6-1 and TRBJ2-1; 11 bases line up with TRBD2. V was pared by 2 bases and J by 4 bases, with 4 bases of the junction left unmatched. Germline loops: CDR1 MNHNS, CDR2 SASEGT. CDR3 length: 16 amino acids.

The CDR3 region has the DNA TGCGCCAGCAGCTGGAGGGGGAACACCGGGGAGCTGTTTTTT. This encodes CASSWRGNTGELFF. V is TRBV5-1 and J is TRBJ2-2; D may be TRBD2 (6 bases). This CDR3 is 14 amino acids long. V gave up 3 bases and J gave up 1 base, with 7 bases separating them. Germline V lookup: CDR1 SGHRS, CDR2 YFSETQ.

The chain is built from TRBV7-6 and TRBJ2-1; TRBD2 agrees at 12 bases. Germline V lookup: CDR1 SGHVS, CDR2 FNYEAQ. V was pared by 5 bases and J by 5 bases, with 4 bases of the junction left unmatched. The CDR3 length is 15 residues. As DNA, the CDR3 is TGTGCCAGCAGCACAGGACTAGCGGGAAACAATGAGCAGTTCTTC. Translation: CASSTGLAGNNEQFF. Combining the CDR3 with reference TRBV7-6 and TRBJ2-1 gives the whole variable domain GAGVSQSPRYKVTKRGQDVALRCDPISGHVSLYWYRQALGQGPEFLTYFNYEAQQDKSGLPNDRFSAERPEGSISTLTIQRTEQRDSAMYRCASSTGLAGNNEQFFGPGTRLTVL.